This TCR beta chain was retrieved from a study of T-cell reconstitution after alpha-beta-depleted transplantation in children. As it was prepared, the TCRbeta library received unique molecular identifiers. Via MiXCR, TCRdb re-called the PCR reads, giving one row per CDR3 protein. This table holds some 550,000 distinct CDR3 sequences, about 17% found once. Sequencing was performed on PBMCs from the stem cell graft donor, taken from the stem cell graft. The receptor's source is a human donor who donated a stem cell graft to a child with acute lymphoblastic leukemia.

Here the CDR3 DNA reads TGTGCCAGCAGCTCCCCGGGGGGGGACTATGGCTACACCTTC. As protein: CASSSPGGDYGYTF. This chain connects TRBV5-6 to TRBJ1-2; D might be TRBD1 (5 bases). CDR3 length equals 14 residues. Germline values: CDR1 SGHDT, CDR2 YYEEEE. Trimming removed 3 bases from V and 3 bases from J, with 12 bases in between.